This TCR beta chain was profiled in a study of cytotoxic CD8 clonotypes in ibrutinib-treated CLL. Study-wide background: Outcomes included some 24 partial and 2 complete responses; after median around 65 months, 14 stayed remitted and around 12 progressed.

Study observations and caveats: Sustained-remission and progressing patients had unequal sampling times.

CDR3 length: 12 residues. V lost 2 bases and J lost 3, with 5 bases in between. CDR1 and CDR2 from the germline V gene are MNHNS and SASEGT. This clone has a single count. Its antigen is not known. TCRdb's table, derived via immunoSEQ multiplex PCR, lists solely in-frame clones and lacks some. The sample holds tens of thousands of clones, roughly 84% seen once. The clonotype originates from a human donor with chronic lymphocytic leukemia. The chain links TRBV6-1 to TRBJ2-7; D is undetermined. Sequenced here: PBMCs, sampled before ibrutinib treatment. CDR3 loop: CASSESFYEQYF. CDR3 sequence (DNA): TGTGCCAGCAGTGAATCCTTCTACGAGCAGTACTTC.